This T cell receptor beta chain stems from a study of blood T cell repertoires in COVID-19. Study-wide context: Donors in the United States, Italy and Spain gave samples during acute or convalescent COVID-19. PBMCs, B-cell-depleted T cells, or T cells provided the cDNA or gDNA that made up the material.

Per the authors' pipeline: It was from reference gene primer amplification that nucleated cell counts were estimated. The table came from immunoSEQ multiplex PCR; TCRdb's copy has only in-frame clones and leaves some out. The V and J calls and clone size are taken from that table; D and trimming were inferred from the DNA. The sample has around 230,000 clones; 83% are singletons. This CDR3 comprises 17 residues. V gave up 4 bases and J gave up 0 bases; unmatched junction bases: 9. The germline CDR1 and CDR2 sequences are SGHRS and YFSETQ. The material sequenced was peripheral blood. The clonotype was recovered from a woman in her thirties or forties with active or convalescent COVID-19. V gene TRBV5-1 combines with J gene TRBJ1-2; TRBD1 aligns across 10 bases. This CDR3 is CASSNDRGRLANYGYTF. The CDR3 coding sequence is TGCGCCAGCAGCAACGACAGGGGGCGCCTAGCTAACTATGGCTACACCTTC.